The clone carrying this T cell receptor beta chain showed up just once. This specimen comes from a study of cytomegalovirus exposure and HLA in healthy donors. Both 60 Vbeta primers and 13 Jbeta primers went into the PCR. Profiled with immunoSEQ multiplex PCR; TCRdb holds only in-frame clones, not every one. Here the sample spans 98,000 or so clones, around 80% being singletons. Trimming removed 2 bases at V and 0 bases at J, with 9 bases between. The CDR3 runs to 15 residues. Germline V lookup: CDR1 MNHEY, CDR2 SVGAGI. The material sequenced was PBMCs. The chain combines TRBV6-5 with TRBJ2-3; D remains unclear. The receptor's source is a woman aged 18 to 35 in good health and CMV-seropositive. The CDR3 protein is CASSYGPPSTDTQYF. As DNA, the CDR3 is TGTGCCAGCAGTTACGGGCCGCCTAGCACAGATACGCAGTATTTT.